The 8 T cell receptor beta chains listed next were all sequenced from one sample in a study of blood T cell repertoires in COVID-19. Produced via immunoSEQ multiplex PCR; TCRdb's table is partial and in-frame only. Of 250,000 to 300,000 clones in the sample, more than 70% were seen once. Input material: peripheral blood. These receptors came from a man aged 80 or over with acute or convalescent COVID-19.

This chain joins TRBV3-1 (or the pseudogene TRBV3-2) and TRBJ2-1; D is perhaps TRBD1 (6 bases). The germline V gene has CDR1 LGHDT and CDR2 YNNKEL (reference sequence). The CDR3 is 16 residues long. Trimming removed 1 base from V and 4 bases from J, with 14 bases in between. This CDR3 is CASSQGGPGTYNEQFF. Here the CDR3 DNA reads TGTGCCAGCAGCCAAGGGGGCCCCGGGACATACAATGAGCAGTTCTTC.

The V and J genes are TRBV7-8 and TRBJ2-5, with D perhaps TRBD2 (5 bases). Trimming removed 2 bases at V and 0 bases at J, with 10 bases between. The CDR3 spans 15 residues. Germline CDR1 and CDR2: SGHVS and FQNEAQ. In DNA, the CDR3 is TGTGCCAGCAGCTTACGGGGTAGGCACCAAGAGACCCAGTACTTC. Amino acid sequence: CASSLRGRHQETQYF.

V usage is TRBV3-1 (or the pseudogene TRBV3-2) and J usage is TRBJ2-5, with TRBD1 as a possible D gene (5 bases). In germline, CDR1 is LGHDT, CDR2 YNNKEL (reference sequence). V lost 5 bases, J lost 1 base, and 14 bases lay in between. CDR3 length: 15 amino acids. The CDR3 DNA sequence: TGTGCCAGCAGCGAAACAAGGGGTTTCCAAGAGACCCAGTACTTC. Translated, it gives CASSETRGFQETQYF.

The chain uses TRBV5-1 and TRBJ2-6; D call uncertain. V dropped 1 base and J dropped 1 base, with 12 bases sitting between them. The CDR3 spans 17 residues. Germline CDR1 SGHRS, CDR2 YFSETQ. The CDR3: CASSLKSPWSGANVLTF. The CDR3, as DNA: TGCGCCAGCAGCTTGAAAAGCCCATGGTCTGGGGCCAACGTCCTGACTTTC.

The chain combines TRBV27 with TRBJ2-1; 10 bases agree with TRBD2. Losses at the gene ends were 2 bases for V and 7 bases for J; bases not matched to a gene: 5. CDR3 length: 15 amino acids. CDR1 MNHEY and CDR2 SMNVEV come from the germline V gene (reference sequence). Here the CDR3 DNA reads TGTGCCAGCAGTTTAGCTAGCGGGGGTAGGAATGAGCAGTTCTTC. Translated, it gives CASSLASGGRNEQFF.

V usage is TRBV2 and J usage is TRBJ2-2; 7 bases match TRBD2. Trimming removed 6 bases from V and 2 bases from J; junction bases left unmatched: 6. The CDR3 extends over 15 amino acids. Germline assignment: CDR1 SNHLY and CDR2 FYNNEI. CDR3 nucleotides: TGTGCCAGCAGAGCGCTAGCGGTAAACACCGGGGAGCTGTTTTTT. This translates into CASRALAVNTGELFF.

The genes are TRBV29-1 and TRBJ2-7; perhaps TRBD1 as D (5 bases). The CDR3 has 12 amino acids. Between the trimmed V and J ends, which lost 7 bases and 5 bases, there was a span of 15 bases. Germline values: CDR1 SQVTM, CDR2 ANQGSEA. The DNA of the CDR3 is TGCAGCGGGAGCATTTCAGGGAACGAGCAGTACTTC. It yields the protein CSGSISGNEQYF.

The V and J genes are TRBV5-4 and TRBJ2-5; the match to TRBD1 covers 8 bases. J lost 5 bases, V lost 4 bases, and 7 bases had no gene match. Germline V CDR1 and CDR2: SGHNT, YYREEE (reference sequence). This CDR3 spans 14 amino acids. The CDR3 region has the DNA TGTGCCAGCAGCCCAGGGGGCCAGTCGGAGACCCAGTACTTC. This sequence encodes CASSPGGQSETQYF.